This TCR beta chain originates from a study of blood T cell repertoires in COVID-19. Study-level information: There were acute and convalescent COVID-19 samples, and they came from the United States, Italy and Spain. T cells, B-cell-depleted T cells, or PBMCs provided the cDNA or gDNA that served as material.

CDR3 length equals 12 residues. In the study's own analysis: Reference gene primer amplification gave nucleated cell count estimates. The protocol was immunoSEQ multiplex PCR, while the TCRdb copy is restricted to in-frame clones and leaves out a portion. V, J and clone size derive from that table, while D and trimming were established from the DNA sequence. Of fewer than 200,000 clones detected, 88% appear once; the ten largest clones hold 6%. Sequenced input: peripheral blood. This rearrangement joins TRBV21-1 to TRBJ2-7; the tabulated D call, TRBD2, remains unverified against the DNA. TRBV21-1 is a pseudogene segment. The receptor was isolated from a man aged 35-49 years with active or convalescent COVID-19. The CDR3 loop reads CASSKRYYEQYF. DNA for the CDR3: TGTGCCAGCAGCAAACGGTACTACGAGCAGTACTTC.